This T cell receptor (beta chain) derives from a study of Tregs in tolerant kidney transplant recipients. As for the study in general: A roughly 3-day belatacept mixed lymphocyte reaction, sometimes plus 5-day graft donor restimulation, preceded CD4+CD25+CD127- sorting. Recipient cells were told from donor cells by antibody staining. Findings of the study overall: Expanding Tregs on activated donor B cells appeared to best identify donor-specific TCRbeta clones.

TCRdb keeps only in-frame clones here, not all; method: immunoSEQ multiplex PCR. The sample consists of more than 25,000 clones, about 79% of them appearing once. A note on this clone: What it binds is unknown.

The CDR3 spans 15 residues. CDR1 and CDR2 (germline): MNHEY, SVGAGI. V gave up 6 bases and J gave up 2 bases; unmatched junction bases: 10. Sample: Tregs from blood cultured with allogeneic cells. V usage is TRBV6-5 and J usage is TRBJ2-7; 7 bases agree with TRBD1. The clonotype comes from a human donor in good health. In DNA, the CDR3 is TGTGCCAGCAGCGCCCGGGACAGACTGACCTACGAGCAGTACTTC. It is translated as CASSARDRLTYEQYF.